Listed below are T cell receptor beta chains from one sample, sequenced in a study of blood T cell repertoires in COVID-19. The protocol was immunoSEQ multiplex PCR, while the TCRdb copy is restricted to in-frame clones and leaves out a portion. The table includes about 60,000 clones, around 90% detected once. The sequenced material came from peripheral blood. These receptors were collected from a human donor with active COVID-19. The donor label of this sample is uncertain. CDR3s include the opening cysteine and the closing phenylalanine or tryptophan. Fields, in order: clone size, D gene, CDR3 length, J gene, V gene, CDR3 protein, CDR3 DNA. The D gene is left open where the match is weak. Clone size, where shown, is once, few, many, or a class for clones that have expanded.

.	.	18	TRBJ1-3	TRBV27	CASSLFGAGFDPGNTIYF	TGTGCCAGCAGTTTATTTGGGGCAGGGTTCGATCCTGGAAACACCATATATTTT
.	.	14	TRBJ2-3	TRBV5-6	CASRGGRGTDTQYF	TGTGCCAGCAGGGGGGGTAGAGGCACAGATACGCAGTATTTT
.	TRBD2	16	TRBJ2-7	TRBV15	CATSRDRAGGAYEQYF	TGTGCCACCAGCAGAGATCGGGCGGGAGGGGCCTACGAGCAGTACTTC
.	.	14	TRBJ2-7	TRBV27	CASSGLAFSYEQYF	TGTGCCAGCAGTGGGCTAGCGTTTTCCTACGAGCAGTACTTC
.	TRBD1	15	TRBJ1-2	TRBV6-5	CASSPLGQGRYGYTF	TGTGCCAGCAGTCCCCTAGGACAGGGGAGATATGGCTACACCTTC
.	.	13	TRBJ2-1	TRBV5-4	CASSLATGNEQFF	TGTGCCAGCAGCTTGGCCACGGGTAATGAGCAGTTCTTC
.	.	13	TRBJ1-4	TRBV30	CAWEERVNEKLFF	TGTGCCTGGGAGGAGAGGGTTAATGAAAAACTGTTTTTT
once	.	14	TRBJ2-7	TRBV29-1	CSVRIRLQGYEQYF	TGCAGCGTTAGAATTAGGTTACAGGGTTACGAGCAGTACTTC
.	.	14	TRBJ2-7	TRBV11-2	CASSQRRTSHEQYF	TGTGCCAGCAGCCAGCGAAGGACAAGCCACGAGCAGTACTTC
.	.	12	TRBJ2-2	TRBV29-1	CTPPRDTGELFF	TGCACCCCCCCGCGGGACACCGGGGAGCTGTTTTTT
.	TRBD2	15	TRBJ2-2	TRBV19	CASRGEGFRAGELFF	TGTGCCAGTAGGGGGGAGGGGTTCAGGGCCGGGGAGCTGTTTTTT
.	.	14	TRBJ1-2	TRBV9	CASSADSPFYGYTF	TGTGCCAGCAGCGCAGACAGCCCCTTCTATGGCTACACCTTC
.	.	15	TRBJ1-1	TRBV5-1	CASSLDGRGNTEAFF	TGCGCCAGCAGCTTGGACGGCAGGGGGAACACTGAAGCTTTCTTT
.	TRBD1	15	TRBJ1-2	TRBV6-2/TRBV6-3	CASSYRGQGRNGYTF	TGTGCCAGCAGTTACCGGGGACAGGGTAGGAATGGCTACACCTTC
.	TRBD1	15	TRBJ2-5	TRBV28	CASKIDRGLGETQYF	TGTGCCAGCAAAATAGACAGGGGGCTCGGAGAGACCCAGTACTTC
.	.	11	TRBJ1-4	TRBV28	CASSLEEKLFF	TGTGCCAGCAGTTTAGAGGAAAAACTGTTTTTT
.	.	13	TRBJ1-1	TRBV6-5	CASSSLGNTEAFF	TGTGCCAGCAGTTCCCTAGGAAACACTGAAGCTTTCTTT
.	TRBD2	14	TRBJ2-1	TRBV9	CASSSRTSENEQFF	TGTGCCAGCAGCTCCCGGACTAGCGAGAATGAGCAGTTCTTC
.	.	14	TRBJ1-5	TRBV2	CASSTGFGNQPQHF	TGTGCCAGCAGTACAGGGTTCGGCAATCAGCCCCAGCATTTT
.	TRBD1	14	TRBJ1-1	TRBV18	CASSATGANTEAFF	TGTGCCAGCTCTGCGACAGGGGCGAACACTGAAGCTTTCTTT
.	.	16	TRBJ2-1	TRBV9	CASSVEVSTLGGEQFF	TGTGCCAGCAGCGTAGAAGTCTCCACCCTAGGGGGTGAGCAGTTCTTC
.	TRBD1	15	TRBJ1-4	TRBV28	CASSPPTGYNEKLFF	TGTGCCAGCAGTCCCCCGACAGGGTACAATGAAAAACTGTTTTTT